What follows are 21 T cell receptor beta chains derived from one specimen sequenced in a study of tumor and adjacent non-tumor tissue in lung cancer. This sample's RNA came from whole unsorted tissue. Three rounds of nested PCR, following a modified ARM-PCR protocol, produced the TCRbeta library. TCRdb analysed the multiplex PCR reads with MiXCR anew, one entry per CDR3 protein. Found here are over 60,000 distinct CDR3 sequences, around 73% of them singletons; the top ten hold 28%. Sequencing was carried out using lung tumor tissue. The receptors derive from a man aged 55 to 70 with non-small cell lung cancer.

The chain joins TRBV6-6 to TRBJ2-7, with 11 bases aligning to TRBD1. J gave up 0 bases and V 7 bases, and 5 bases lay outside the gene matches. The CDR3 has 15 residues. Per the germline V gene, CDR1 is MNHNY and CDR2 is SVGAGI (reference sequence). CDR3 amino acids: CASNGGQGASYEQYF. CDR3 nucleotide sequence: TGTGCCAGCAATGGTGGACAGGGGGCCTCCTACGAGCAGTACTTC.

The CDR3 DNA is TGCAGTGCTAGAGACCTCTGGGGGACTAGCGGGACCGTGATGGGGCTTTCCTACGAGCAGTACTTC. Translated: CSARDLWGTSGTVMGLSYEQYF. The rearrangement joins TRBV20-1 to TRBJ2-7; 13 bases match TRBD2. V was pared by 0 bases and J by 1 base, with 21 bases of the junction left unmatched. Germline CDR1 reads DFQATT; CDR2 reads SNEGSKA (reference sequence). This CDR3 comprises 22 residues.

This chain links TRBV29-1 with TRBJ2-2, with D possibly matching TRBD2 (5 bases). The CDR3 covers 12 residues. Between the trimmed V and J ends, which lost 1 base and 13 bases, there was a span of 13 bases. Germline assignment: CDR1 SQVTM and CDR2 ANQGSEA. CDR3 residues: CSVEGLGRVLFF. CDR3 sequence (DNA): TGCAGCGTTGAAGGGTTAGGGCGGGTGCTGTTTTTT.

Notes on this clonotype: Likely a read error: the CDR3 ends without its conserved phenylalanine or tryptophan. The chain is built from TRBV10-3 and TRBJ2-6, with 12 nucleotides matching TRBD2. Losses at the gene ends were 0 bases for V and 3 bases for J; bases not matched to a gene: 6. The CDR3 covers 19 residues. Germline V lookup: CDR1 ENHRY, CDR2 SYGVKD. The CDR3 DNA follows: TGTGCCATCAGTGAGTCGACTAGCGGGAGTACGGTTGGGGCCAACGTCCTGACTTCC. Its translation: CAISESTSGSTVGANVLTS.

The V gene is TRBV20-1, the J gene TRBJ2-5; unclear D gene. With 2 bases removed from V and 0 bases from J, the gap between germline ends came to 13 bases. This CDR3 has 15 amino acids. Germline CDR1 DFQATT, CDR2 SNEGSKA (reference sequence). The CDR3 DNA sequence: TGCAGTGCTAGACCAGTAGCATCTGACCAAGAGACCCAGTACTTC. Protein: CSARPVASDQETQYF.

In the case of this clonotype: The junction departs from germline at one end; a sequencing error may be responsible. The CDR3 nucleotides are TGCAAAGCTGCTGGGACAGGGACCACTGAAGCTTTATTT. As protein: CKAAGTGTTEALF. The rearrangement joins TRBV20-1 to TRBJ1-1, with 9 positions matching TRBD1. Germline CDR1 reads DFQATT; CDR2 reads SNEGSKA (reference sequence). This CDR3 is built from 13 residues.

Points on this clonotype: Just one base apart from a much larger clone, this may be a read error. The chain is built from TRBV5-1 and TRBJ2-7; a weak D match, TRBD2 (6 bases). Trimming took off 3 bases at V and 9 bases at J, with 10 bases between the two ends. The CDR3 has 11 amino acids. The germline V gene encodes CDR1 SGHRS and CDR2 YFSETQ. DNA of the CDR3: TGCGCCAGCAGCTCGGAGGGAGCGCAGTACTTC. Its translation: CASSSEGAQYF.

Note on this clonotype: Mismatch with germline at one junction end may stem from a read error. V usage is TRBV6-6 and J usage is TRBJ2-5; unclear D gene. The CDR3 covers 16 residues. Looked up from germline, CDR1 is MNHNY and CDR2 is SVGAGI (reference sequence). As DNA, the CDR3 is TGTACCAGCCGTTACTCGTGGTCACCGGCGGAAGAGACCCAGTACTTC. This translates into CTSRYSWSPAEETQYF.

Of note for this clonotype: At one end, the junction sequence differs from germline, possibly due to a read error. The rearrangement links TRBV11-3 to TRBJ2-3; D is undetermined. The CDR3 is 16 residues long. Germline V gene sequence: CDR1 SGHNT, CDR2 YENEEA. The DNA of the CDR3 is TGTGCCAGCAGCTCCGGGCTATCAGATAGTACAGATATGCAGTATTTT. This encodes CASSSGLSDSTDMQYF.

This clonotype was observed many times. As DNA, the CDR3 is TGTGCCAGCAGCTTGAGGAATTTAATCTCTGGGGCCAACGTCCTGACTTTC. It translates to CASSLRNLISGANVLTF. J is TRBJ2-6 and V is TRBV5-6; D gene uncertain. V was trimmed by 1 base and J by 0 bases, leaving 11 bases between them. The CDR3 contains 17 residues. Germline-derived CDR1 and CDR2 are SGHDT and YYEEEE. The full variable domain, rest sourced from reference TRBV5-6 and TRBJ2-6, is DAGVTQSPTHLIKTRGQQVTLRCSPKSGHDTVSWYQQALGQGPQFIFQYYEEEERQRGNFPDRFSGHQFPNYSSELNVNALLLGDSALYLCASSLRNLISGANVLTFGAGSRLTVL.

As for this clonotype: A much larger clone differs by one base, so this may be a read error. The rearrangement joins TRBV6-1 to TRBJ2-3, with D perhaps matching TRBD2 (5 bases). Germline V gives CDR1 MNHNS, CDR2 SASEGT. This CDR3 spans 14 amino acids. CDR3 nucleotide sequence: TGTGTCAGCAGCCTGGGCGGGAGCACAGATACGCAGTATTTT. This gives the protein CVSSLGGSTDTQYF.

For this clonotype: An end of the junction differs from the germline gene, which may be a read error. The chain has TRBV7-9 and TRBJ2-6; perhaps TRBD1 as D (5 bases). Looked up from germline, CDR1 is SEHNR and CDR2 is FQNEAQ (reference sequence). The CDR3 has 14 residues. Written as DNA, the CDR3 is TGTGCCAGCAGCTTCTACTCTGGGGCCAACGTCCTGGCTTTC. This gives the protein CASSFYSGANVLAF.

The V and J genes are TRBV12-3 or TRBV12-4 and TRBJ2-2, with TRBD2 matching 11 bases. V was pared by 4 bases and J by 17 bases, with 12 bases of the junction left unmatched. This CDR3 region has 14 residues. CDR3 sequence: CASSSGLAVREPFF. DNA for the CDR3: TGTGCCAGCAGTTCGGGACTAGCGGTCAGGGAGCCTTTTTTT.

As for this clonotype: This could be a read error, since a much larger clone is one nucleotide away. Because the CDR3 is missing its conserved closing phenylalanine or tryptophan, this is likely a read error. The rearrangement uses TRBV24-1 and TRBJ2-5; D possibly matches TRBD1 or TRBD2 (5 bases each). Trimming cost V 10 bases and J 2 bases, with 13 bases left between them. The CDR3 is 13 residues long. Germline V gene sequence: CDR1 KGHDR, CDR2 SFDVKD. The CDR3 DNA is TGTGCCACTAGGGGACGGCTACAAGAGACCCAGTACATC. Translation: CATRGRLQETQYI.

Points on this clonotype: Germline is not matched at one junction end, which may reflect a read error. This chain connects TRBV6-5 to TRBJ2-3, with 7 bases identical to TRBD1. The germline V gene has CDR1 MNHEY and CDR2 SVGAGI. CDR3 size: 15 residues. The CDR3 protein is CVSSYSPGGPDTQYF. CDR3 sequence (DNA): TGTGTCAGCAGTTACTCACCAGGGGGACCAGATACGCAGTATTTT.

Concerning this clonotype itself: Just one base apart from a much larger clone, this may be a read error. CDR3 sequence: CTSSLAGSTNTGELFF. The CDR3 nucleotides are TGCACCAGCAGCTTGGCCGGCAGTACGAACACCGGGGAGCTGTTTTTT. This chain links TRBV5-1 with TRBJ2-2; D remains unclear. This CDR3 spans 16 amino acids. Germline assignment: CDR1 SGHRS and CDR2 YFSETQ.

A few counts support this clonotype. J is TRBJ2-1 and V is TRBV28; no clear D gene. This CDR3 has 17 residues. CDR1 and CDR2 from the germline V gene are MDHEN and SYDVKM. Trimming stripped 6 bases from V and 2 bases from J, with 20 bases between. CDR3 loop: CASRFTSVLTAYNEQFF. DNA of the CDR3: TGTGCCAGCAGATTCACCAGCGTTCTAACGGCCTACAATGAGCAGTTCTTC.

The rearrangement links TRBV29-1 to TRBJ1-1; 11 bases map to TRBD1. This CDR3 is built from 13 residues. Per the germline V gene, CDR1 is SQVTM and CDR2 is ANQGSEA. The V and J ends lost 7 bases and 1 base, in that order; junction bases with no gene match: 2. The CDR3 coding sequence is TGCAGCGGGGGACAGGGGGGGAACACTGAAGCTTTCTTT. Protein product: CSGGQGGNTEAFF.

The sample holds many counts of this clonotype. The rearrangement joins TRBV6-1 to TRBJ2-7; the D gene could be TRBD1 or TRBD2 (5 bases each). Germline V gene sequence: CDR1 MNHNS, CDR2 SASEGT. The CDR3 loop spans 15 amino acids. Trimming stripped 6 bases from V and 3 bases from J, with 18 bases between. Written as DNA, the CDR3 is TGTGCCAGCAGGGCCCACGGGGCAGGCAGCTACGAGCAGTACTTC. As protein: CASRAHGAGSYEQYF.

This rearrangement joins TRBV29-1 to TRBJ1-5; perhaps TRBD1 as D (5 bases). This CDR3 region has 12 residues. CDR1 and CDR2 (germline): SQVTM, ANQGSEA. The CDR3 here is CNVGDWNQLQHF. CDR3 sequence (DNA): TGCAACGTCGGGGACTGGAATCAGCTTCAGCATTTT.

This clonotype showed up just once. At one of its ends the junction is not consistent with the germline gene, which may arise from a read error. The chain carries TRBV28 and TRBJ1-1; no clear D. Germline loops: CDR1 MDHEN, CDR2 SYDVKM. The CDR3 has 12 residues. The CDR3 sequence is CTSRSGGTEAFF. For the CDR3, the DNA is TGTACCAGCAGATCCGGTGGGACTGAAGCTTTCTTT.